These T cell receptor beta chains were read from a single sample in a study of OX40 agonist ivuxolimab in advanced cancers. Sequencing was performed with immunoSEQ multiplex PCR; in TCRdb, only in-frame clones are kept and a portion is missing. This table has 65,000 to 90,000 clones, roughly 90% appearing once. Source: CD4+ or CD8+ T cells sorted from blood, taken in a trial of the OX40 agonist ivuxolimab. The receptors come from an adult with an advanced solid tumor such as melanoma, head and neck, liver or kidney cancer. The CDR3 runs from the conserved cysteine through the conserved F or W. The D gene is left open where the match is weak. Expanded clones get a size class; other rows say once, few or many, or leave the size out.

d_call: -
v_call: TRBV27
clone_size: -
j_call: TRBJ1-1
cdr3_nt: TGTGCCAGCAGTTGGGGCCACCCCAGTGAAGCTTTCTTT
cdr3_aa: CASSWGHPSEAFF

d_call: -
v_call: TRBV5-8
clone_size: -
j_call: TRBJ1-3
cdr3_nt: TGTGCCAGCAGCTTGGTAGGAGTCTCTGGAAACACCATATATTTT
cdr3_aa: CASSLVGVSGNTIYF

d_call: -
v_call: TRBV9
clone_size: once
j_call: TRBJ2-5
cdr3_nt: TGTGCCAGCAGCGTAACAGGGTCGTACGAGACCCAGTACTTC
cdr3_aa: CASSVTGSYETQYF

d_call: TRBD1
v_call: TRBV6-6
clone_size: -
j_call: TRBJ2-1
cdr3_nt: TGTGCCAGCAGTTACAGAGGGGGCCTAAATGAGCAGTTCTTC
cdr3_aa: CASSYRGGLNEQFF

d_call: -
v_call: TRBV27
clone_size: -
j_call: TRBJ1-5
cdr3_nt: TGTGCCAGCAGTTTCGGGGCAGGGTTTCAGCCCCAGCATTTT
cdr3_aa: CASSFGAGFQPQHF

d_call: TRBD1
v_call: TRBV10-1
clone_size: -
j_call: TRBJ2-7
cdr3_nt: TGCGCCAGCAGGATGGGGACAGGTCTCGCCCACGAGCAGTACTTC
cdr3_aa: CASRMGTGLAHEQYF

d_call: -
v_call: TRBV2
clone_size: -
j_call: TRBJ2-7
cdr3_nt: TGTGCCAGCAGTGAAGTTGGGACTTATTCCTACGAGCAGTACTTC
cdr3_aa: CASSEVGTYSYEQYF

d_call: -
v_call: TRBV9
clone_size: -
j_call: TRBJ2-7
cdr3_nt: TGTGCCAGCAGCGCCGGGAGAGAGTCCGAGCAGTACTTC
cdr3_aa: CASSAGRESEQYF

d_call: -
v_call: TRBV9
clone_size: -
j_call: TRBJ2-1
cdr3_nt: TGTGCCAGCAGCGTCCCAAGGGGTGGAAATGAGCAGTTCTTC
cdr3_aa: CASSVPRGGNEQFF

d_call: TRBD1
v_call: TRBV19
clone_size: -
j_call: TRBJ1-5
cdr3_nt: TGTGCCAGTAGTGTCGACAGGGGCGGAGAGCCCCAGCATTTT
cdr3_aa: CASSVDRGGEPQHF

d_call: -
v_call: TRBV27
clone_size: -
j_call: TRBJ2-2
cdr3_nt: TGTGCCAGCAGTTTAGCAGGGGTGGTAGAGGAGCTGTTTTTT
cdr3_aa: CASSLAGVVEELFF

d_call: TRBD1
v_call: TRBV7-8
clone_size: -
j_call: TRBJ1-4
cdr3_nt: TGTGCCAGCAGCGACTACAGGGGAGAAAATGAAAAACTGTTTTTT
cdr3_aa: CASSDYRGENEKLFF

d_call: TRBD1
v_call: TRBV29-1
clone_size: -
j_call: TRBJ2-7
cdr3_nt: TGCAGCGTCGGTCCCGGGACAGACCTCTCCTACGAGCAGTACTTC
cdr3_aa: CSVGPGTDLSYEQYF

d_call: TRBD1
v_call: TRBV5-1
clone_size: -
j_call: TRBJ2-7
cdr3_nt: TGCGCCAGCAGCTTGGCCCGGGACAGGGCCTCCTACGAGCAGTACTTC
cdr3_aa: CASSLARDRASYEQYF

d_call: -
v_call: TRBV13
clone_size: -
j_call: TRBJ1-2
cdr3_nt: TGTGCCAGCAGCTGGGAATATGGCTATGGCTACACCTTC
cdr3_aa: CASSWEYGYGYTF

d_call: -
v_call: TRBV6-1
clone_size: -
j_call: TRBJ2-1
cdr3_nt: TGTGCCAGCAGTGAAGCCTTGGACAGTTACAATGAGCAGTTCTTC
cdr3_aa: CASSEALDSYNEQFF

d_call: TRBD1
v_call: TRBV5-6
clone_size: -
j_call: TRBJ2-1
cdr3_nt: TGTGCCAGCAGCCAAACACGACAGGGCCACCTCTACAATGAGCAGTTCTTC
cdr3_aa: CASSQTRQGHLYNEQFF

d_call: -
v_call: TRBV6-1
clone_size: -
j_call: TRBJ2-3
cdr3_nt: TGTGCCAGCAGTGAATATCTGACGGATACGCAGTATTTT
cdr3_aa: CASSEYLTDTQYF

d_call: -
v_call: TRBV9
clone_size: -
j_call: TRBJ1-4
cdr3_nt: TGTGCCAGCAGCGTAGCTACGGGACGGAGTAATGAAAAACTGTTTTTT
cdr3_aa: CASSVATGRSNEKLFF

d_call: -
v_call: TRBV4-1
clone_size: -
j_call: TRBJ1-1
cdr3_nt: TGCGCCAGCAGCCAATGGGCGGGTGGGACTGAAGCTTTCTTT
cdr3_aa: CASSQWAGGTEAFF

d_call: TRBD2
v_call: TRBV4-2
clone_size: -
j_call: TRBJ2-7
cdr3_nt: TGTGCCAGCAGCCCGGGACTAGTGGTCTACGAGCAGTACTTC
cdr3_aa: CASSPGLVVYEQYF

d_call: TRBD2
v_call: TRBV11-2
clone_size: once
j_call: TRBJ2-1
cdr3_nt: TGTGCCAGCAGCTTAGCCCACGAACTAGCGGGGGGGCTAGGGAATGAGCAGTTCTTC
cdr3_aa: CASSLAHELAGGLGNEQFF

d_call: TRBD1
v_call: TRBV9
clone_size: -
j_call: TRBJ1-1
cdr3_nt: TGTGCCAGCAGCGTAGGGACAGGGGAAGCTTTCTTT
cdr3_aa: CASSVGTGEAFF

d_call: -
v_call: TRBV5-6
clone_size: -
j_call: TRBJ2-7
cdr3_nt: TGTGCCAGCTACCACGCCAACGAGCAGTACTTC
cdr3_aa: CASYHANEQYF

d_call: -
v_call: TRBV4-1
clone_size: -
j_call: TRBJ2-3
cdr3_nt: TGCGCCAGCAGCGGGGGACCAGATACGCAGTATTTT
cdr3_aa: CASSGGPDTQYF

d_call: -
v_call: TRBV9
clone_size: -
j_call: TRBJ2-7
cdr3_nt: TGTGCCAGCAGCTCCAAGATGATGGCCTACGAGCAGTACTTC
cdr3_aa: CASSSKMMAYEQYF